The 16 T cell receptor beta chains below all came from one sample that was sequenced in a study of shared clonotypes between healthy human individuals. Libraries were prepared by immunoSEQ multiplex PCR; TCRdb keeps only in-frame clonotypes and omits some of them. The repertoire has fewer than 550,000 clones, over 60% of them found once; the top ten carry around 12%. Sequenced: PBMCs. Every receptor here comes from a woman between 40 and 55 years old in good health. Some clones in this sample may be carry-over from other donors' samples.

The chain joins TRBV6-1 to TRBJ2-5, with TRBD2 matching over 8 bases. The V gene's germline CDR1 is MNHNS and CDR2 SASEGT. CDR3 size: 15 residues. With V trimmed by 2 bases and J by 1 base, 3 bases remained unmatched. CDR3 in amino acids: CASSEPGLVQETQYF. CDR3 nucleotides: TGTGCCAGCAGTGAACCGGGACTAGTCCAAGAGACCCAGTACTTC.

V is TRBV18 and J is TRBJ2-3; 10 bases line up with TRBD1. V shed 6 bases and J 0 bases; nucleotides not matched to a gene: 0. Looked up from germline, CDR1 is KGHSH and CDR2 is LQKENI. This CDR3 comprises 14 residues. In nucleotides, the CDR3 is TGTGCCAGCTCGGACAGGGGGAGCACAGATACGCAGTATTTT. Its protein product is CASSDRGSTDTQYF.

The chain couples TRBV21-1 to TRBJ2-1; the DNA was not compared with TRBD1, the D call given in the table. TRBV21-1 is shown as a pseudogene. This CDR3 spans 16 amino acids. The CDR3 reads CASSKAGTGRENEQFF. CDR3 DNA: TGTGCCAGCAGCAAAGCCGGGACAGGGCGTGAGAATGAGCAGTTCTTC.

The chain combines TRBV5-1 with TRBJ2-5; D possibly matches TRBD1 or TRBD2 (5 bases each). This CDR3 contains 18 residues. From germline, CDR1 is SGHRS and CDR2 YFSETQ. Trimming took 0 bases from V and 2 from J, leaving 20 bases between them. CDR3 sequence: CASSLAGNRNSGQETQYF. CDR3 nucleotide sequence: TGCGCCAGCAGCTTGGCGGGGAACAGGAATTCGGGGCAAGAGACCCAGTACTTC.

V is TRBV9 and J is TRBJ2-2; 7 bases align to TRBD1. This CDR3 region has 13 residues. The trim removed 3 bases at V and 6 bases at J, leaving 2 bases unmatched. Germline CDR1 SGDLS, CDR2 YYNGEE. DNA for the CDR3: TGTGCCAGCAGCGAGCAGGGGGCCGGGGAGCTGTTTTTT. This sequence encodes CASSEQGAGELFF.

J is TRBJ2-1 and V is TRBV5-6; D is possibly TRBD2 (5 bases). Germline assignment: CDR1 SGHDT and CDR2 YYEEEE. V was pared by 0 bases and J by 7 bases, with 17 bases between. There are 16 residues in the CDR3. CDR3 amino acids: CASSLDLVSVGNEQFF. The CDR3 DNA reads as TGTGCCAGCAGCTTGGATCTGGTTAGCGTGGGGAATGAGCAGTTCTTC.

The chain links TRBV9 to TRBJ2-5; possibly TRBD1 for D (6 bases). Trimming cost V 3 bases and J 4 bases, with 19 bases left between them. Per the germline V gene, CDR1 is SGDLS and CDR2 is YYNGEE. CDR3 length: 16 amino acids. The DNA of the CDR3 is TGTGCCAGCAGCGATCGCCGGGACACGGGGAGAGAGACCCAGTACTTC. The encoded protein is CASSDRRDTGRETQYF.

CDR3 sequence: CASSKQGEETQYF. CDR3 sequence (DNA): TGTGCCAGCAGCAAACAGGGTGAAGAGACCCAGTACTTC. The chain carries TRBV11-1 and TRBJ2-5; possible D gene TRBD1, 6 bases. This CDR3 has 13 amino acids. CDR1 and CDR2 from the germline V gene are SGHAT and FQDESV (reference sequence). Trimming pared 5 bases from V and 3 bases from J, leaving 10 bases between.

The V gene is TRBV11-3, the J gene TRBJ1-1, with D possibly matching TRBD1 (6 bases). The CDR3 has 13 residues. Germline loops: CDR1 SGHNT, CDR2 YENEEA. Trimming removed 5 bases at V and 1 base at J, with 8 bases between. The CDR3 coding sequence is TGTGCCAGCAGCACGACAGGGAACACTGAAGCTTTCTTT. Protein product: CASSTTGNTEAFF. Using reference TRBV11-3 and TRBJ1-1 for the parts outside the CDR3, the full variable domain is EAGVVQSPRYKIIEKKQPVAFWCNPISGHNTLYWYLQNLGQGPELLIRYENEEAVDDSQLPKDRFSAERLKGVDSTLKIQPAELGDSAVYLCASSTTGNTEAFFGQGTRLTVV.

V gene TRBV7-2 combines with J gene TRBJ2-3; a weak D match, TRBD2 (5 bases). Germline lookup yields CDR1 SGHTA and CDR2 FQGNSA. The CDR3 is 15 amino acids. Trimming cost V 4 bases and J 1 base, with 12 bases left between them. This chain's CDR3 is CASSSTGLRTDTQYF. CDR3 DNA: TGTGCCAGCAGCTCTACCGGACTCCGCACAGATACGCAGTATTTT. Combining the CDR3 with reference TRBV7-2 and TRBJ2-3 gives the whole variable domain GAGVSQSPSNKVTEKGKDVELRCDPISGHTALYWYRQSLGQGLEFLIYFQGNSAPDKSGLPSDRFSAERTGGSVSTLTIQRTQQEDSAVYLCASSSTGLRTDTQYFGPGTRLTVL.

The CDR3 here is CAWTLDRGEQYF. The DNA for the CDR3 is TGTGCCTGGACCCTGGACAGGGGCGAGCAGTACTTC. The rearrangement links TRBV30 to TRBJ2-7, with 9 bases matching TRBD1. With 4 bases clipped from V and 6 bases from J, the junction kept 4 bases outside the gene matches. Germline CDR1 reads GTSNPN; CDR2 reads SVGIG (reference sequence). This CDR3 has 12 amino acids.

This clone was counted a single time. V is TRBV11-2 and J is TRBJ1-1; 7 nucleotides match TRBD1. Looked up from germline, CDR1 is SGHAT and CDR2 is FQNNGV. The CDR3 has 15 residues. V lost 1 base and J lost 3; bases outside the gene matches: 5. CDR3: CASSLVAGGYTEAFF. Here the CDR3 DNA reads TGTGCCAGCAGCTTAGTCGCAGGGGGGTACACTGAAGCTTTCTTT.

This chain connects TRBV5-4 to TRBJ2-2, with D uncertain. This CDR3 contains 16 residues. The germline V gene has CDR1 SGHNT and CDR2 YYREEE (reference sequence). Trimming removed 0 bases from V and 3 bases from J, with 12 bases in between. The CDR3 nucleotides read TGTGCCAGCAGCTTGGGTCGATTTGGGGACACCGGGGAGCTGTTTTTT. Residues: CASSLGRFGDTGELFF. The full variable domain, its missing parts supplied by reference TRBV5-4 and TRBJ2-2, is ETGVTQSPTHLIKTRGQQVTLRCSSQSGHNTVSWYQQALGQGPQFIFQYYREEENGRGNFPPRFSGLQFPNYSSELNVNALELDDSALYLCASSLGRFGDTGELFFGEGSRLTVL.

The CDR3 loop reads CASSGGTSGISDTQYF. CDR3 bases: TGTGCCAGCAGCGGCGGGACTAGCGGGATTAGCGATACGCAGTATTTT. J is TRBJ2-3 and V is TRBV9, with 13 bases matching TRBD2. Germline values: CDR1 SGDLS, CDR2 YYNGEE. V was clipped by 3 bases and J by 6 bases; unmatched bases: 7. This CDR3 spans 16 amino acids. Using reference TRBV9 and TRBJ2-3 for the parts outside the CDR3, the full variable domain is DSGVTQTPKHLITATGQRVTLRCSPRSGDLSVYWYQQSLDQGLQFLIQYYNGEERAKGNILERFSAQQFPDLHSELNLSSLELGDSALYFCASSGGTSGISDTQYFGPGTRLTVL.

V usage is TRBV18 and J usage is TRBJ2-7; 8 bases fit TRBD1. Germline CDR1 and CDR2: KGHSH and LQKENI. V lost 3 bases, J lost 7 bases, and 5 bases stayed unmatched. This CDR3 has 13 amino acids. The CDR3 DNA follows: TGTGCCAGCTCACCGGGACAGGTGGGGGAGCAGTACTTC. Translation gives CASSPGQVGEQYF.

V usage is TRBV10-2 and J usage is TRBJ2-7; TRBD2 matches 12 bases. With 7 bases clipped from V and 2 bases from J, the junction kept 3 bases outside the gene matches. Germline V CDR1 and CDR2: WSHSY, SAAADI. CDR3 length: 14 amino acids. DNA for the CDR3: TGCGCCAGCAATCCTAGCGGGAGGGCCTACGAGCAGTACTTC. This translates into CASNPSGRAYEQYF.